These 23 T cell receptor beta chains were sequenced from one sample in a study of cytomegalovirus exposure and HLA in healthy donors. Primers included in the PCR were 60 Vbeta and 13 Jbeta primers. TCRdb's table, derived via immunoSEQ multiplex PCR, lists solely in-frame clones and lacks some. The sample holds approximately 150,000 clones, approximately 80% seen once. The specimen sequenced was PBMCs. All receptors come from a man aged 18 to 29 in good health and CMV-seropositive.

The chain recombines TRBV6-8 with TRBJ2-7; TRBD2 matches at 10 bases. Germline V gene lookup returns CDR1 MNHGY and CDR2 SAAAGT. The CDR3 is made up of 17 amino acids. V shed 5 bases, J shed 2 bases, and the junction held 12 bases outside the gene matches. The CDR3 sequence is CASSAVRSSGGAYEQYF. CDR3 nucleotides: TGTGCCAGCAGTGCCGTACGTTCTAGCGGGGGTGCCTACGAGCAGTACTTC.

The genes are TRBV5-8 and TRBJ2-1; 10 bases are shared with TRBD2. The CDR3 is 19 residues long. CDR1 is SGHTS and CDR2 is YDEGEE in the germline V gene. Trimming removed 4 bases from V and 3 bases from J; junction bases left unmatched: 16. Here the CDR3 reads CASSPKPRGSGRNYNEQFF. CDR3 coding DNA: TGTGCCAGCAGCCCCAAACCCCGTGGTAGCGGGAGGAACTACAATGAGCAGTTCTTC. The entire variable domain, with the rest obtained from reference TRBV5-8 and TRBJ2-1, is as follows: EAGVTQSPTHLIKTRGQQATLRCSPISGHTSVYWYQQALGLGLQFLLWYDEGEERNRGNFPPRFSGRQFPNYSSELNVNALELEDSALYLCASSPKPRGSGRNYNEQFFGPGTRLTVL.

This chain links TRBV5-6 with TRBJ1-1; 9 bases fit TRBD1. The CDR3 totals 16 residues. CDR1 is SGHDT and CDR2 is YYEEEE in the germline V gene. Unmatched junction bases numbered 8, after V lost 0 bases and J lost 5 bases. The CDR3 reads CASSLGIGDRGTEAFF. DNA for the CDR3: TGTGCCAGCAGCTTGGGAATTGGAGACAGGGGGACTGAAGCTTTCTTT. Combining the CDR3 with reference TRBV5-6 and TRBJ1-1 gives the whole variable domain DAGVTQSPTHLIKTRGQQVTLRCSPKSGHDTVSWYQQALGQGPQFIFQYYEEEERQRGNFPDRFSGHQFPNYSSELNVNALLLGDSALYLCASSLGIGDRGTEAFFGQGTRLTVV.

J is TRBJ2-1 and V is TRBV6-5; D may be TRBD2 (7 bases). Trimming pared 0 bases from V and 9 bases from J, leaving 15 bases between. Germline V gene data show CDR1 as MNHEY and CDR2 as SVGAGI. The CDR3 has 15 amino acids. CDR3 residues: CASSYSGGHLSEQFF. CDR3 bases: TGTGCCAGCAGTTACTCCGGGGGGCACTTAAGTGAGCAGTTCTTC.

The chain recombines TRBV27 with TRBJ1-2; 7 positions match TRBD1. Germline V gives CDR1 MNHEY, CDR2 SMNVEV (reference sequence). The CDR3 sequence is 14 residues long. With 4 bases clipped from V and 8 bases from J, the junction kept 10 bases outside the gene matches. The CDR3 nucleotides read TGTGCCAGCAGTTGGGGAGGAGGGGGCCGGGGCTACACCTTC. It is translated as CASSWGGGGRGYTF.

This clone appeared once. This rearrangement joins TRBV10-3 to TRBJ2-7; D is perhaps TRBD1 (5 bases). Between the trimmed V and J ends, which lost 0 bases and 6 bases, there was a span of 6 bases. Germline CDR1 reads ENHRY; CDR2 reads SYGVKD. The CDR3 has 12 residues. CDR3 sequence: CAISESGVEQYF. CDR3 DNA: TGTGCCATCAGTGAGTCAGGGGTCGAGCAGTACTTC.

The CDR3 nucleotides read TGTGCCAGCAGTGAAGCAGCGGCGGCCCAGTTCTTC. This encodes CASSEAAAAQFF. This chain joins TRBV6-1 and TRBJ2-1, with a tentative D call TRBD2 (5 bases). From germline, CDR1 is MNHNS and CDR2 SASEGT. Trimming cost V 0 bases and J 13 bases, with 10 bases left between them. The CDR3 covers 12 residues.

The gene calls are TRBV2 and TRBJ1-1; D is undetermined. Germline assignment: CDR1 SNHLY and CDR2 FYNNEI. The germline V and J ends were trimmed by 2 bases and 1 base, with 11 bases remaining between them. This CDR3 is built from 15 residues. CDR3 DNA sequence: TGTGCCAGCAGTGAACGGGAGAACAGGAACACTGAAGCTTTCTTT. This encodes CASSERENRNTEAFF.

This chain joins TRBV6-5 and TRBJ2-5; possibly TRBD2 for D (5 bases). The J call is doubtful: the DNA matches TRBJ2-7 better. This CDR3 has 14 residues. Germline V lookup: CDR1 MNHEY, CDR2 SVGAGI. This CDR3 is CASSYSAGIDEQYF. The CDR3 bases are TGTGCCAGCAGTTACTCGGCCGGGATCGACGAGCAGTACTTC.

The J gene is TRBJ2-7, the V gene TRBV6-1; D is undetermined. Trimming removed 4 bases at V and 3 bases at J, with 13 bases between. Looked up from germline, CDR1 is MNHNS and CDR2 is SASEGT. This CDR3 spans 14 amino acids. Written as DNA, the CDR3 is TGTGCCAGCAGTGCCAGGTCTCAGTTCTACGAGCAGTACTTC. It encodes CASSARSQFYEQYF.

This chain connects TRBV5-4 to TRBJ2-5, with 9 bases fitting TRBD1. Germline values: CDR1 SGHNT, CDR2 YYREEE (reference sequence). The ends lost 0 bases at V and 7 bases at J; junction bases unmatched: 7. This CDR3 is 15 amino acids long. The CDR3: CASSLEGQGSGTQYF. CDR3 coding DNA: TGTGCCAGCAGCTTGGAGGGACAGGGCTCCGGGACCCAGTACTTC.

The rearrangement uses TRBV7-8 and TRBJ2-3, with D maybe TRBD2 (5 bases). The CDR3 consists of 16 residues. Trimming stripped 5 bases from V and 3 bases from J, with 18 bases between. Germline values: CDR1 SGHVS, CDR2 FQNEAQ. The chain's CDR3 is CASSHLVWPGTDTQYF. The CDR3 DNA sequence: TGTGCCAGCAGCCACCTAGTTTGGCCGGGAACAGATACGCAGTATTTT.

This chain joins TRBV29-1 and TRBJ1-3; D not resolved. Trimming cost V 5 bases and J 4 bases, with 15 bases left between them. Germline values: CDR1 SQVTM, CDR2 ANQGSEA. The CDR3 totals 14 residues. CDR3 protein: CSVYDPLGGNTIYF. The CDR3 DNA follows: TGCAGCGTTTACGATCCCCTCGGGGGAAACACCATATATTTT.

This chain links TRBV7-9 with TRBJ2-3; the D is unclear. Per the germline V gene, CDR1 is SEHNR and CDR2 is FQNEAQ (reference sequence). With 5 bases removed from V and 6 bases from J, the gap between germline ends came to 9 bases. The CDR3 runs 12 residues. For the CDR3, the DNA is TGTGCCAGCAGCGCCGCACGGGATACGCAGTATTTT. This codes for CASSAARDTQYF.

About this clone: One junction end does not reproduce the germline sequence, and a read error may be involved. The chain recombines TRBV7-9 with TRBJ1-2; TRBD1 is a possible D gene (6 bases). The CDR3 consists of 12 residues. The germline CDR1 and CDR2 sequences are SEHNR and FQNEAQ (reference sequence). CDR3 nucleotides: TGTTCCAGCAGCCCACAGGGCTATGGCTACACCTTC. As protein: CSSSPQGYGYTF.

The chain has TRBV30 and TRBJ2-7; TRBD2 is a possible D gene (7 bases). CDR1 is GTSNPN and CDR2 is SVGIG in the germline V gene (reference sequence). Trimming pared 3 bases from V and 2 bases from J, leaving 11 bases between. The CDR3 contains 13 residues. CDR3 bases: TGTGCCTGGAGATTAGGGGGGGCCTACGAGCAGTACTTC. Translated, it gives CAWRLGGAYEQYF.

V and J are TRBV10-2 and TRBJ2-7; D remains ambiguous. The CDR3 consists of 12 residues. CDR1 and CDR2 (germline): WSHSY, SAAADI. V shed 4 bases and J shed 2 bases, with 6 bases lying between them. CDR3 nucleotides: TGCGCCAGCAGTGTGCGAGCCTACGAGCAGTACTTC. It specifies CASSVRAYEQYF.

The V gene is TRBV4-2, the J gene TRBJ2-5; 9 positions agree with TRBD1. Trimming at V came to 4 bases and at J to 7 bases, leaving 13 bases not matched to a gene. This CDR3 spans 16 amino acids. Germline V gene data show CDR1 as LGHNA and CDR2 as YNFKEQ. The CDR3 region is CASSRETGGNPRTQYF. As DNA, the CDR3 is TGTGCCAGCAGCCGAGAGACAGGGGGGAACCCAAGGACCCAGTACTTC.

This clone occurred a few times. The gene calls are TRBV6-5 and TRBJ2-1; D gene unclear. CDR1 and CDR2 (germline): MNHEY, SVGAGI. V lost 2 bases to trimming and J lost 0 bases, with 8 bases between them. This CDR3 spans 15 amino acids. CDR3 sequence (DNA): TGTGCCAGCAGTTACACTCGATACTCCTACAATGAGCAGTTCTTC. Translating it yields CASSYTRYSYNEQFF.

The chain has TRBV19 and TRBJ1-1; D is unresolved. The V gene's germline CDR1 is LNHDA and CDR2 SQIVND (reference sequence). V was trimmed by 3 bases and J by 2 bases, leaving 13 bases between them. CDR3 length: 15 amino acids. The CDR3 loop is CASSMWEEVNTEAFF. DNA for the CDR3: TGTGCCAGTAGTATGTGGGAGGAAGTAAACACTGAAGCTTTCTTT.

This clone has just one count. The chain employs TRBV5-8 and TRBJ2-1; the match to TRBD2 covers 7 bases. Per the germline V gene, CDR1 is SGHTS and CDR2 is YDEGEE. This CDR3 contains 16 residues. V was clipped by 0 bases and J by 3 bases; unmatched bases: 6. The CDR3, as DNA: TGTGCCAGCAGCTTGGCATGGACTAGGGACTACAATGAGCAGTTCTTC. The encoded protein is CASSLAWTRDYNEQFF.

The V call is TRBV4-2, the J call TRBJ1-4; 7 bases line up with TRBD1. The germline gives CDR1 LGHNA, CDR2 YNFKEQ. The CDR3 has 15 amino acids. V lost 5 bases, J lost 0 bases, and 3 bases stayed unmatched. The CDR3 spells CASSYDRATNEKLFF. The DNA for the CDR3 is TGTGCCAGCAGCTACGACAGGGCAACTAATGAAAAACTGTTTTTT.

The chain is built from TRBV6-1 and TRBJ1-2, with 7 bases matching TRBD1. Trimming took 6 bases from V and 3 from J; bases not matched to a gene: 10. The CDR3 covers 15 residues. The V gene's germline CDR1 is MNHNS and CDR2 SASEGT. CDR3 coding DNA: TGTGCCAGCAGACCCATAACAGGGGCCTACTATGGCTACACCTTC. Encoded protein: CASRPITGAYYGYTF.